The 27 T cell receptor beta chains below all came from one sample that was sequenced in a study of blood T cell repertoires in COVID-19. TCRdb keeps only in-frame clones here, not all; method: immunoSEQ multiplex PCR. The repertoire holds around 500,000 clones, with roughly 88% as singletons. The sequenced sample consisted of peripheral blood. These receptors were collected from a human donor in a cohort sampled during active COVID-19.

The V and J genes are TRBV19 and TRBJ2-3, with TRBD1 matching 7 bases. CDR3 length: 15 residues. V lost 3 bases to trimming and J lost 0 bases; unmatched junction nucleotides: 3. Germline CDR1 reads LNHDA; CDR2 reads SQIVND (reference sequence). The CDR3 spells CASSMGTASTDTQYF. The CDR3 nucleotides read TGTGCCAGTAGTATGGGGACAGCTAGCACAGATACGCAGTATTTT.

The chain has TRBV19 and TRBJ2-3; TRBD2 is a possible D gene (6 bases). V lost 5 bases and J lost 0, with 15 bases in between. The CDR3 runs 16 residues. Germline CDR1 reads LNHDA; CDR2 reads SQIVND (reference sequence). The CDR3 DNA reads TGTGCCAGTAGTGTAAGGACGGGAGCTAGCACAGATACGCAGTATTTT. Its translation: CASSVRTGASTDTQYF.

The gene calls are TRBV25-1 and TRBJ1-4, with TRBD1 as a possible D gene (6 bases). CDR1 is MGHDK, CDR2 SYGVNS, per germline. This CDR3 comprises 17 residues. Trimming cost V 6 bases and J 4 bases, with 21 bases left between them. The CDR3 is CASSPGGAGRINEKLFF. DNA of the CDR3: TGTGCCAGCAGCCCTGGGGGGGCAGGGCGGATTAATGAAAAACTGTTTTTT.

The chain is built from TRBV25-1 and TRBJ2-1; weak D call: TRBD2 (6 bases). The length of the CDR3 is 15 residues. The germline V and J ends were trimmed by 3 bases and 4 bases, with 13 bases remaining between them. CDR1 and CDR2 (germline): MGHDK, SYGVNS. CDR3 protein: CASSDTQRAYNEQFF. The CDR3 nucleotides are TGTGCCAGCAGTGATACCCAGCGGGCTTACAATGAGCAGTTCTTC.

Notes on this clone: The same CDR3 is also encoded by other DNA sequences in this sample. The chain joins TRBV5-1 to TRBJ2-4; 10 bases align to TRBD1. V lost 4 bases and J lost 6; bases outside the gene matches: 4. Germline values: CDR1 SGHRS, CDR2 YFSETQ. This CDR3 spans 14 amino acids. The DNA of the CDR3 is TGCGCCAGCAGCGTGGGACAGGGGAGAAACATTCAGTACTTC. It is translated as CASSVGQGRNIQYF. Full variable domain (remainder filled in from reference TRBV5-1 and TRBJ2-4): KAGVTQTPRYLIKTRGQQVTLSCSPISGHRSVSWYQQTPGQGLQFLFEYFSETQRNKGNFPGRFSGRQFSNSRSEMNVSTLELGDSALYLCASSVGQGRNIQYFGAGTRLSVL.

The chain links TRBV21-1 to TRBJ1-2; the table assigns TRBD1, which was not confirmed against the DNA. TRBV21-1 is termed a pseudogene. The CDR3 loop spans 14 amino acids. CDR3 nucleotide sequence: TGTGCCAGCAGCTTAGGGGCAGAGATCTATGGCTACACCTTC. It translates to CASSLGAEIYGYTF.

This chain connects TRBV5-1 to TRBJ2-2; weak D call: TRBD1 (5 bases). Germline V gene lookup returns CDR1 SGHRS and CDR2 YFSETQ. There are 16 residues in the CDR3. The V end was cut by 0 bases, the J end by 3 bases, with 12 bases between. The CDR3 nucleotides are TGCGCCAGCAGCTTGGAAGCAGGGCCCGACACCGGGGAGCTGTTTTTT. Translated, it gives CASSLEAGPDTGELFF.

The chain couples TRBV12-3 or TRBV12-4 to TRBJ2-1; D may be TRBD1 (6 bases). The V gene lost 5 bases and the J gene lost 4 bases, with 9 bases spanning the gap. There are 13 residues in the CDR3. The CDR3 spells CASSVGQYNEQFF. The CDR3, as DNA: TGTGCCAGCAGTGTCGGACAGTACAATGAGCAGTTCTTC.

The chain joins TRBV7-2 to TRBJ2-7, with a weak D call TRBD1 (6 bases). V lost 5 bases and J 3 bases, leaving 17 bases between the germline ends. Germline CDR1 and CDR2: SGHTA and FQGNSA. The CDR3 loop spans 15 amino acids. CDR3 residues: CASSELPRGYYEQYF. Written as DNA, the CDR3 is TGTGCCAGCAGCGAATTGCCCAGGGGCTACTACGAGCAGTACTTC. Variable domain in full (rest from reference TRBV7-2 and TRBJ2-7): GAGVSQSPSNKVTEKGKDVELRCDPISGHTALYWYRQSLGQGLEFLIYFQGNSAPDKSGLPSDRFSAERTGGSVSTLTIQRTQQEDSAVYLCASSELPRGYYEQYFGPGTRLTVT.

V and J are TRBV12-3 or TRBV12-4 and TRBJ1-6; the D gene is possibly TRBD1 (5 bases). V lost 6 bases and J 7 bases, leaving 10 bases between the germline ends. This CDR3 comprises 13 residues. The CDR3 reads CASRVGGNSPLHF. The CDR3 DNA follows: TGTGCCAGCAGGGTCGGGGGGAATTCACCCCTCCACTTT.

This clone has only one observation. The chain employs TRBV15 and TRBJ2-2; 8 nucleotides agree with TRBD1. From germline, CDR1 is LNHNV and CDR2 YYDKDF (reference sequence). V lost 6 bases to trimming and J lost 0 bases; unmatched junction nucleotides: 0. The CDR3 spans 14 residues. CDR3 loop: CATRQGANTGELFF. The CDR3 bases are TGTGCCACCAGACAGGGGGCGAACACCGGGGAGCTGTTTTTT.

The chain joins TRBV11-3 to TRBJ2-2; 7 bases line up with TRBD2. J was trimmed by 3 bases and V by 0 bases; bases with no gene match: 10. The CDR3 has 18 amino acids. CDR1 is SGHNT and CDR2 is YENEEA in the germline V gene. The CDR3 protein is CASSLEFVGGPHTGELFF. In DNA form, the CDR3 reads TGTGCCAGCAGCTTAGAATTTGTGGGAGGGCCCCACACCGGGGAGCTGTTTTTT.

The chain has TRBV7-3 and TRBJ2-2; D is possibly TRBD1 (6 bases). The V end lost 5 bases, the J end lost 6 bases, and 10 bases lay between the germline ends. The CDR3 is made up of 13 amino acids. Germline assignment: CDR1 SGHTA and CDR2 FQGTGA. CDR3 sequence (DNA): TGTGCCAGCAGCGGAACAGGGTCCGGGGAGCTGTTTTTT. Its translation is CASSGTGSGELFF.

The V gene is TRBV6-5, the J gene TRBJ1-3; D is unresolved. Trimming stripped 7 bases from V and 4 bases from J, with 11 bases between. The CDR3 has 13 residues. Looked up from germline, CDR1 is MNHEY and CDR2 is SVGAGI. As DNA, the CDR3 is TGTGCCAGCACTCCGGTTATCGGAAACACCATATATTTT. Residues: CASTPVIGNTIYF.

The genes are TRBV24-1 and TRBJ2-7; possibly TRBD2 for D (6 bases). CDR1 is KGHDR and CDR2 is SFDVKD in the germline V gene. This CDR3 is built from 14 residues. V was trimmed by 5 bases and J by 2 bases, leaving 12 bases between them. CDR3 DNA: TGTGCCACCAGTGCGGGAGTCTTTCCCTACGAGCAGTACTTC. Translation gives CATSAGVFPYEQYF.

CDR3 sequence reads: CATSGGKNQPQHF. CDR3 DNA sequence: TGTGCCACCTCAGGGGGGAAGAATCAGCCCCAGCATTTT. The chain links TRBV24-1 to TRBJ1-5; 7 positions match TRBD1. The germline gives CDR1 KGHDR, CDR2 SFDVKD. V gave up 9 bases and J gave up 4 bases; unmatched junction bases: 5. The CDR3 length is 13 residues.

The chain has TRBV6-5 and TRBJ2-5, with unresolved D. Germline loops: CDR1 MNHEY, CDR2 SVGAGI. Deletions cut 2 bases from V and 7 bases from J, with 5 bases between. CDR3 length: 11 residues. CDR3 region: CASSYEATQYF. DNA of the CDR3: TGTGCCAGCAGTTACGAGGCGACCCAGTACTTC.

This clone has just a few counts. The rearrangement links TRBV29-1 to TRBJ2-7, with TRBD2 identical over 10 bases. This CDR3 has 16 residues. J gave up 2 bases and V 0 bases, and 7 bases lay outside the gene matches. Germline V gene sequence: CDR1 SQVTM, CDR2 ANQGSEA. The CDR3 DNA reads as TGCAGCGTTGAAGAGGCTAGCGGGAGTACCACCTACGAGCAGTACTTC. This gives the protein CSVEEASGSTTYEQYF.

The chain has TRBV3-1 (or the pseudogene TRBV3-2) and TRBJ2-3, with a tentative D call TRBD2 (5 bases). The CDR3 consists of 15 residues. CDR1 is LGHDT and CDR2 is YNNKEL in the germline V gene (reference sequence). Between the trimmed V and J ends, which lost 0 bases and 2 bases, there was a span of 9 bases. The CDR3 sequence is CASSQDYGNTDTQYF. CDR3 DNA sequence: TGTGCCAGCAGCCAAGACTACGGGAACACAGATACGCAGTATTTT.

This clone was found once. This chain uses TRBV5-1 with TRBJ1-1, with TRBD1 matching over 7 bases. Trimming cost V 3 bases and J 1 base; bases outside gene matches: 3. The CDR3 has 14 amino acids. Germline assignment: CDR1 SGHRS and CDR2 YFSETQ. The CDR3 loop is CASSWGQPNTEAFF. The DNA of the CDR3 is TGCGCCAGCAGCTGGGGACAGCCGAACACTGAAGCTTTCTTT.

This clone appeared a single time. CDR3 DNA sequence: TGTGCCAGCATCCTCACAGGGTCGGATACGCAGTATTTT. It codes for CASILTGSDTQYF. V and J are TRBV12-3 or TRBV12-4 and TRBJ2-3, with D possibly matching TRBD1 (6 bases). Trimming took off 7 bases at V and 6 bases at J, with 14 bases between the two ends. The CDR3 length is 13 residues.

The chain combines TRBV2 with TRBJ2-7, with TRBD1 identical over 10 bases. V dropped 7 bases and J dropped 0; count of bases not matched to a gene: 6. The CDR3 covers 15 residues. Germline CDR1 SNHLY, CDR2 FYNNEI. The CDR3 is CASKTGTGVSYEQYF. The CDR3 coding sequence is TGTGCCAGCAAAACCGGGACAGGGGTCTCCTACGAGCAGTACTTC.

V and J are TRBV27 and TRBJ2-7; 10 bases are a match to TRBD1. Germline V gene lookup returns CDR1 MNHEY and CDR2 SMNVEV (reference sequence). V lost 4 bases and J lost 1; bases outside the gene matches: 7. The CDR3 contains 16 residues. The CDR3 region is CASSSNGQGESYEQYF. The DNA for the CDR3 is TGTGCCAGCAGTTCCAACGGACAGGGGGAGTCCTACGAGCAGTACTTC.

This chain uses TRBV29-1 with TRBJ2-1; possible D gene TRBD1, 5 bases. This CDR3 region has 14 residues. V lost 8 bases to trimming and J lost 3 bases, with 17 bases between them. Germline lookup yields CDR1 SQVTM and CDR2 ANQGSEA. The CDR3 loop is CSSKRGFGYNEQFF. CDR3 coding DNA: TGCAGCTCCAAAAGGGGCTTTGGCTACAATGAGCAGTTCTTC.

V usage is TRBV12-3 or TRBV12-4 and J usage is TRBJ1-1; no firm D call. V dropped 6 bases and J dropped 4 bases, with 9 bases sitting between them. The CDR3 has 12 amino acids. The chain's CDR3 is CASRRRGTEAFF. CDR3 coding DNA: TGTGCCAGCAGACGGAGAGGCACTGAAGCTTTCTTT.

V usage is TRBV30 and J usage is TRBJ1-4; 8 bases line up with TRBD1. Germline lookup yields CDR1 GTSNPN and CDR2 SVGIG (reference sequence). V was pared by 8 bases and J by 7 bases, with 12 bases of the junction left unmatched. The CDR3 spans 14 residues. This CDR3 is CAGGRGTGSEKLFF. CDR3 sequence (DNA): TGTGCCGGGGGAAGGGGGACAGGAAGTGAAAAACTGTTTTTT.

Here the CDR3 DNA reads TGTGCCAGTACCACTACAGGGAGTCGTGGCTACACCTTC. Its protein product is CASTTTGSRGYTF. This sequence joins TRBV19 and TRBJ1-2; D possibly corresponds to TRBD1 (6 bases). V dropped 7 bases and J dropped 7 bases, with 16 bases sitting between them. Germline CDR1 and CDR2: LNHDA and SQIVND (reference sequence). There are 13 residues in the CDR3.